A selection of T cell receptor beta chains follows, all from one sample in a study of esophageal squamous cell carcinoma under preoperative chemotherapy. TCRdb used MiXCR to reprocess the PCR reads, holding one entry per CDR3 protein. The repertoire includes around 15,000 distinct CDR3 sequences, about three fifths of them detected once, and around 50% sits in the top ten. This material was obtained from a patient given preoperative chemotherapy. The receptors here all came from a human donor with esophageal squamous cell carcinoma. The donor label of this sample is uncertain. Both conserved end residues are part of each CDR3. A D gene is named only where the DNA matches it firmly. Not all rows give a size; the values are once, few, many and, for expanded clones, a class.

V	size	J	D	CDR3	DNA
TRBV5-4	.	TRBJ2-1	TRBD1	CASRTGGTESNNEQFF	TGTGCCAGCCGGACAGGGGGCACCGAGAGTAACAATGAGCAGTTCTTC
TRBV11-2	few	TRBJ2-1	.	CASSLDALASTYNEQFF	TGTGCCAGCAGCTTAGATGCTCTAGCTTCCACCTACAATGAGCAGTTCTTC
TRBV10-1	medium-sized	TRBJ1-4	.	CASSGPGTNEKLFF	TGCGCCAGCAGTGGGCCAGGGACTAATGAAAAACTGTTTTTT
TRBV27	.	TRBJ2-1	TRBD2	CASSFYSGGRSYNEQFF	TGTGCCAGCAGTTTTTATAGCGGGGGACGCTCCTACAATGAGCAGTTCTTC
TRBV12-3/TRBV12-4	few	TRBJ2-2	TRBD1	CASSGGDRDTGELFF	TGTGCCAGCAGTGGGGGGGACAGGGACACCGGGGAGCTGTTTTTT
TRBV6-5	many	TRBJ2-7	.	CASSYPTNRTAEQYF	TGTGCCAGCAGTTACCCAACGAACAGGACAGCCGAGCAGTACTTC
TRBV6-1	.	TRBJ2-1	.	CASALAIEKTQFF	TGTGCCAGCGCGCTAGCGATTGAAAAGACCCAGTTCTTC
TRBV6-1	.	TRBJ2-4	TRBD2	CGGAGVGAKNTQYF	TGTGGCGGCGCGGGGGTGGGAGCCAAAAATACTCAGTATTTC
TRBV6-5	.	TRBJ2-1	TRBD2	CASSYSTSGDYNEQFF	TGTGCCAGCAGTTACTCGACTAGCGGGGATTACAATGAGCAGTTCTTC
TRBV10-2	.	TRBJ1-5	.	CASTPLGHDQPQHF	TGCGCCAGCACGCCCCTCGGACATGATCAGCCCCAGCATTTT
TRBV6-1	.	TRBJ2-5	TRBD1	CASRQGRQTQYF	TGTGCCAGCCGACAGGGACGACAGACCCAGTACTTC
TRBV12-3/TRBV12-4	many	TRBJ2-5	.	CASTLSGAGETQYF	TGTGCCAGCACTTTATCGGGGGCAGGGGAGACCCAGTACTTC
TRBV7-2	many	TRBJ2-1	TRBD2	CASSRTSGSSYNEQFF	TGTGCCAGCAGCAGGACTAGCGGGAGCTCCTACAATGAGCAGTTCTTC
TRBV6-1	.	TRBJ2-4	.	CASRRGTRDENTQYF	TGTGCCAGCAGACGGGGGACCCGAGACGAAAACACTCAGTACTTC
TRBV7-6	few	TRBJ2-1	.	CASSFHGRDSQFF	TGTGCCAGCAGTTTCCATGGCCGGGATTCCCAGTTCTTC
TRBV7-2	many	TRBJ2-3	.	CASSQLLVADTQYF	TGTGCCAGCAGCCAACTCCTAGTGGCAGATACGCAGTATTTT
TRBV7-2	.	TRBJ1-2	.	CASSLRGGQPRYGYTF	TGTGCCAGCAGCTTACGCGGCGGACAGCCGAGATATGGCTACACCTTC
TRBV10-2	.	TRBJ2-5	.	CASSERGVTETQYF	TGTGCGAGCAGTGAGAGGGGAGTTACAGAGACGCAGTATTTC
TRBV7-2	many	TRBJ1-5	TRBD1	CASSFDRGNQPQHF	TGTGCCAGCAGCTTCGACAGGGGCAATCAGCCCCAGCATTTT
TRBV6-1	.	TRBJ2-3	.	CASSGTEGGGTNTQYF	TGTGCCAGCAGCGGCACGGAGGGGGGCGGCACAAATACGCAGTATTTC
TRBV6-1	.	TRBJ2-5	.	CASSEGMAGGGQETQYF	TGTGCCAGCAGTGAGGGTATGGCGGGCGGGGGCCAAGAGACGCAGTACTTC
TRBV6-5	few	TRBJ2-7	.	CASSYNQLTREQYF	TGTGCCAGCAGTTACAATCAGCTCACCCGGGAGCAGTACTTC
TRBV10-3	.	TRBJ2-2	.	CVGSLGLNTGKQFF	TGTGTGGGCAGCCTGGGTCTGAACACCGGGAAGCAGTTTTTT
TRBV4-1	.	TRBJ2-5	.	CASSQGWDPQETQYF	TGCGCCAGCAGCCAGGGGTGGGACCCCCAAGAGACCCAGTACTTC
TRBV6-5	.	TRBJ2-7	.	CASSYSEGIYEQYF	TGTGCCAGCAGTTACTCAGAGGGGATCTACGAGCAGTACTTC
TRBV7-9	.	TRBJ1-4	TRBD1	CASSYRDRGSPTNEKLFF	TGTGCCAGCAGTTACCGGGACAGGGGATCCCCAACTAATGAAAAACTGTTTTTT
TRBV7-7	many	TRBJ2-1	TRBD2	CASSLGLAGGYNEQFF	TGTGCTAGCAGCTTGGGTCTAGCGGGGGGTTACAATGAGCAGTTCTTC
TRBV6-1	.	TRBJ2-3	.	CASRTGAVDTDTQYF	TGTGCCAGCAGAACCGGGGCGGTGGACACAGATACGCAGTATTTT
TRBV9	.	TRBJ2-1	.	CASSVAVVGTNTQYF	TGTGCCAGCAGCGTAGCTGTGGTGGGTACAAACACTCAGTACTTT
TRBV11-2	.	TRBJ2-3	.	CAGSGGVGQGTQYF	.
TRBV6-1	few	TRBJ2-6	.	CASSTDRPSGANVLTF	TGTGCCAGCAGCACGGACAGACCCTCGGGGGCCAACGTCCTGACTTTC
TRBV6-2/TRBV6-3	.	TRBJ2-1	TRBD1	CASSYGQGHYNEQFF	TGTGCCAGCAGTTACGGACAGGGTCACTACAATGAGCAGTTCTTC
TRBV7-2	few	TRBJ2-1	.	CASSFAGIYNEQFF	TGTGCCAGCAGCTTCGCCGGAATCTACAATGAGCAGTTCTTC
TRBV10-3	.	TRBJ2-3	.	CAGSSGRDTQYF	TGTGCCGGGAGCAGTGGCCGAGATACGCAGTATTTC
TRBV6-1	once	TRBJ2-4	.	CASREGGARDAETQYF	TGTGCCAGCAGGGAAGGGGGGGCACGTGACGCAGAGACGCAGTACTTT
TRBV27	.	TRBJ1-5	.	CASSLFRGAQPQHF	TGTGCCAGCAGTTTATTCAGGGGAGCTCAGCCCCAGCATTTT
TRBV11-3	.	TRBJ2-1	.	CASSSGTGSYEQFF	TGTGCCAGCAGCTCAGGGACCGGCTCCTACGAGCAGTTCTTC
TRBV12-3/TRBV12-4	.	TRBJ2-2	.	CASSFVVTGALFF	TGTGCCAGCAGTTTTGTGGTCACCGGGGCGCTGTTTTTT
TRBV6-1	.	TRBJ2-1	.	CASRRQSLDEQFF	TGTGCCAGCAGGCGACAATCCCTTGATGAGCAGTTCTTC
TRBV6-1	.	TRBJ2-4	.	CARGEWGRGAGIQYF	TGTGCCAGGGGGGAATGGGGCCGGGGGGCCGGGATTCAGTACTTC
TRBV7-2	few	TRBJ2-5	.	CASSHAAAVQETQYF	TGTGCCAGCAGCCATGCCGCGGCAGTCCAAGAGACCCAGTACTTC
TRBV6-1	.	TRBJ2-3	TRBD2	CASASGAGTDAQYF	TGTGCCAGCGCTAGCGGGGCGGGCACCGATGCGCAGTATTTT